This TCR beta chain is drawn from a study of blood T cell repertoires in COVID-19. CDR3 length equals 14 residues. V was pared by 3 bases and J by 6 bases, with 8 bases of the junction left unmatched. Germline V lookup: CDR1 SEHNR, CDR2 FQNEAQ (reference sequence). Sequencing used immunoSEQ multiplex PCR; TCRdb keeps in-frame clones, though not all of them. The sample lists about 270,000 clones, 83% occurring once. V gene TRBV7-9 combines with J gene TRBJ2-7; 7 bases are shared with TRBD1. The sequence derives from a woman in her 50s who had recovered from COVID-19. The source material was peripheral blood. CDR3 amino acids: CASSLRPGQPEQYF. In nucleotides, the CDR3 is TGTGCCAGCAGCTTGCGGCCGGGACAGCCCGAGCAGTACTTC.